This T cell receptor beta chain was captured in a study of blood T cell repertoires in COVID-19. For the study at large: COVID-19 samples from acute and convalescent phases originated in the United States, Italy and Spain. The cDNA or gDNA used as material had been derived from T cells, B-cell-depleted T cells, or PBMCs.

The CDR3 consists of 16 residues. V lost 6 bases and J lost 2; bases outside the gene matches: 11. The germline V gene encodes CDR1 LNHDA and CDR2 SQIVND (reference sequence). As processed by the authors: Reference gene primer amplification in the assay estimated nucleated cell counts. The table came from immunoSEQ multiplex PCR; TCRdb's copy has only in-frame clones and leaves some out. Clonal size and the V and J genes are those of that table, whereas D and trimming came from the DNA. The sample has about 230,000 clones, approximately 84% seen once. The receptor comes from a man aged 35 to 55 with acute or convalescent COVID-19. The chain joins TRBV19 to TRBJ2-3; 7 nucleotides align to TRBD2. Sequencing was performed on peripheral blood. DNA for the CDR3: TGTGCCAGTAGCCTTCGCGGGACTATCGTCACAGATACGCAGTATTTT. It yields the protein CASSLRGTIVTDTQYF.